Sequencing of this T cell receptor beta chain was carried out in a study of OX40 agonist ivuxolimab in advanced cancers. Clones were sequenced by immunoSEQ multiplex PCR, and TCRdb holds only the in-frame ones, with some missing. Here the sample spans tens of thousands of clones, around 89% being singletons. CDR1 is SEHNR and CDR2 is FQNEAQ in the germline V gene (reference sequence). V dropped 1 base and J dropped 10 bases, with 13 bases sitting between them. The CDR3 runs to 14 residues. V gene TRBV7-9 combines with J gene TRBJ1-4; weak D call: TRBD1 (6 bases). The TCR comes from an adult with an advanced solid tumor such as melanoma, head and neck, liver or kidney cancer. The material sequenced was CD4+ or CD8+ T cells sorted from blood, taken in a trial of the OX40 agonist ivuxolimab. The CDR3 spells CASSLEEEGGKLFF. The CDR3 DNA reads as TGTGCCAGCAGCTTAGAGGAGGAGGGGGGAAAACTGTTTTTT.